This T cell receptor (beta chain) was captured in a study of CD8 T cells in ankylosing spondylitis. Findings and caveats of the study: As reported, disease-linked clones showed significant enrichment in matched ankylosing spondylitis synovial fluid.

Turning to this clonotype: Antigen unknown.

In germline, CDR1 is LGHDT, CDR2 YNNKEL (reference sequence). V was shortened by 1 base and J by 1 base, with 13 bases between the two germline ends. This CDR3 is built from 17 residues. Each CDR3 protein is one row after TCRdb ran MiXCR on the 5' RACE reads. The sample has 350,000 to 450,000 distinct CDR3 sequences; approximately 20% are singletons. This rearrangement joins TRBV3-1 to TRBJ2-2; D possibly uses TRBD1 or TRBD2 (5 bases each). Sequenced sample: blood, either unsorted or a sorted T cell fraction (not recorded which). This receptor was obtained from a male donor with ankylosing spondylitis or in good health (not recorded which). CDR3 nucleotides: TGTGCCAGCAGCCAAGGAGCCGGGGCGGAGAACACCGGGGAGCTGTTTTTT. This sequence encodes CASSQGAGAENTGELFF. Looking up the rest from reference TRBV3-1 and TRBJ2-2 gives the full variable domain: DTAVSQTPKYLVTQMGNDKSIKCEQNLGHDTMYWYKQDSKKFLKIMFSYNNKELIINETVPNRFSPKSPDKAHLNLHINSLELGDSAVYFCASSQGAGAENTGELFFGEGSRLTVL.